These 15 T cell receptor beta chains were sequenced from one sample in a study of response to subunit inactivated influenza vaccine. TCRdb re-analysed the RT-PCR reads in MiXCR, keeping a single row per CDR3 protein. Of 600,000 to 850,000 distinct CDR3 sequences in the sample, 13% to 15% were seen once. This material consisted of PBMCs from blood, taken 14 to 15 days before vaccination. The receptors were sampled from a man aged 45-65 years who received an inactivated influenza vaccine.

This clonotype was observed a few times. J is TRBJ1-2 and V is TRBV4-2; D unclear. Looked up from germline, CDR1 is LGHNA and CDR2 is YNFKEQ. The CDR3 runs 12 residues. Trimming removed 0 bases from V and 13 bases from J, with 12 bases in between. The DNA for the CDR3 is TGTGCCAGCAGCCAAGACAGGCAGGTTTCCACCTTC. Residues: CASSQDRQVSTF.

This clonotype was counted a few times. The chain couples TRBV21-1 to TRBJ2-7; the D segment call TRBD1 is taken from the table without a DNA check. TRBV21-1 is labeled a pseudogene. The CDR3 covers 20 residues. The DNA of the CDR3 is TGTGCCAGCAGCGGGAGAGGACAGCATCACACCTTAGGGGTGATCTACGAGCAGTACTTC. Residues: CASSGRGQHHTLGVIYEQYF.

CDR3 loop: CAWSVRSPSGSKNIQYF. CDR3 sequence (DNA): TGTGCCTGGAGTGTACGGTCGCCTAGCGGGAGTAAGAACATTCAGTACTTC. The rearrangement uses TRBV30 and TRBJ2-4; 10 bases match TRBD2. Germline lookup yields CDR1 GTSNPN and CDR2 SVGIG (reference sequence). There are 17 residues in the CDR3. The trim removed 0 bases at V and 7 bases at J, leaving 12 bases unmatched.

The table lists this clonotype with a few counts. CDR3 in amino acids: CSARGRTSRSTDTQYF. CDR3 sequence (DNA): TGCAGTGCTAGAGGTCGGACTAGCCGGAGCACAGATACGCAGTATTTT. This sequence joins TRBV20-1 and TRBJ2-3, with 8 nucleotides matching TRBD2. From germline, CDR1 is DFQATT and CDR2 SNEGSKA (reference sequence). Losses at the gene ends were 1 base for V and 0 bases for J; bases not matched to a gene: 6. There are 16 residues in the CDR3.

A few counts support this clonotype. V is TRBV20-1 and J is TRBJ2-3; TRBD2 is a possible D gene (6 bases). Germline-derived CDR1 and CDR2 are DFQATT and SNEGSKA (reference sequence). The V end was cut by 4 bases, the J end by 3 bases, with 14 bases between. This CDR3 region has 14 residues. The CDR3 reads CSATFPEGTDTQYF. CDR3 in DNA: TGCAGTGCTACCTTCCCGGAGGGGACAGATACGCAGTATTTT.

A few counts support this clonotype. The chain carries TRBV24-1 and TRBJ2-1; 9 nucleotides line up with TRBD2. V lost 5 bases to trimming and J lost 6 bases; unmatched junction nucleotides: 7. The CDR3 runs 15 residues. Germline CDR1 and CDR2: KGHDR and SFDVKD. The CDR3 here is CATSVPGLAVNEQFF. In DNA, the CDR3 is TGTGCCACCAGTGTTCCGGGACTAGCTGTCAATGAGCAGTTCTTC.

V and J are TRBV20-1 and TRBJ2-5; 9 bases line up with TRBD1. The CDR3 totals 14 residues. Trimming removed 5 bases from V and 4 bases from J; junction bases left unmatched: 8. From germline, CDR1 is DFQATT and CDR2 SNEGSKA (reference sequence). The CDR3, as DNA: TGCAGTGCTTTGGGACAGGGCGGTCGAGAGACCCAGTACTTC. It yields the protein CSALGQGGRETQYF.

This rearrangement joins TRBV29-1 to TRBJ1-3; no definite D call. V lost 3 bases to trimming and J lost 0 bases, with 9 bases between them. CDR3 size: 14 residues. Germline V lookup: CDR1 SQVTM, CDR2 ANQGSEA. CDR3 nucleotides: TGCAGCGTTGAGGGGAGAAACTCTGGAAACACCATATATTTT. Translating it yields CSVEGRNSGNTIYF. Variable domain in full (rest from reference TRBV29-1 and TRBJ1-3): SAVISQKPSRDICQRGTSLTIQCQVDSQVTMMFWYRQQPGQSLTLIATANQGSEATYESGFVIDKFPISRPNLTFSTLTVSNMSPEDSSIYLCSVEGRNSGNTIYFGEGSWLTVV.

This clonotype was counted between two and nine times. V usage is TRBV15 and J usage is TRBJ2-7, with TRBD2 matching 10 bases. After removal of 1 base from V and 6 bases from J, the junction contained 3 bases not matched to a gene. The CDR3 has 14 residues. Germline lookup yields CDR1 LNHNV and CDR2 YYDKDF (reference sequence). The CDR3 here is CATSRVVAGGEQYF. CDR3 DNA sequence: TGTGCCACCAGCAGAGTCGTAGCGGGAGGCGAGCAGTACTTC.

The chain couples TRBV10-2 to TRBJ2-5, with D hard to call. Germline CDR1 WSHSY, CDR2 SAAADI. Trimming removed 6 bases at V and 0 bases at J, with 17 bases between. The CDR3 sequence is 16 residues long. The CDR3 bases are TGCGCCAGCAGGGACCCTCTCGCTGGGGACCAAGAGACCCAGTACTTC. Amino acids: CASRDPLAGDQETQYF.

The CDR3 nucleotides read TGTGCCAGCAGCTTCATACCCAGGGATGGCTACACCTTC. Translation: CASSFIPRDGYTF. This chain connects TRBV5-6 to TRBJ1-2, with a weak D call TRBD1 (5 bases). Trimming pared 2 bases from V and 6 bases from J, leaving 11 bases between. The CDR3 sequence is 13 residues long. In germline, CDR1 is SGHDT, CDR2 YYEEEE.

This clonotype was found a few times. The V gene is TRBV9, the J gene TRBJ2-1, with TRBD2 matching 10 bases. The CDR3 sequence is 15 residues long. With 0 bases clipped from V and 5 bases from J, the junction kept 2 bases outside the gene matches. Germline CDR1 reads SGDLS; CDR2 reads YYNGEE. CDR3 region: CASSVGTSGNNEQFF. DNA of the CDR3: TGTGCCAGCAGCGTAGGGACTAGCGGCAACAATGAGCAGTTCTTC.

This chain connects TRBV7-9 to TRBJ2-2; D unclear. Germline loops: CDR1 SEHNR, CDR2 FQNEAQ (reference sequence). The V and J ends lost 6 bases and 0 bases respectively, with 14 bases between them. The CDR3 consists of 16 residues. CDR3 loop: CASREPQSSNTGELFF. The DNA for the CDR3 is TGTGCCAGCAGAGAACCACAGAGTTCGAACACCGGGGAGCTGTTTTTT.

The chain couples TRBV7-2 to TRBJ2-3; maybe TRBD2 (5 bases). The CDR3 covers 15 residues. V lost 1 base to trimming and J lost 8 bases, with 16 bases between them. CDR1 and CDR2 from the germline V gene are SGHTA and FQGNSA. Here the CDR3 DNA reads TGTGCCAGCAGCTTAGGTAGCGAGACCGCAGTTACGCAGTATTTT. Its translation is CASSLGSETAVTQYF.

This chain connects TRBV11-2 to TRBJ2-7, with 11 bases lining up with TRBD2. This CDR3 spans 18 amino acids. Germline V gives CDR1 SGHAT, CDR2 FQNNGV. Trimming removed 9 bases from V and 2 bases from J; junction bases left unmatched: 18. The CDR3 loop is CASSRARGFSGRAYEQYF. Here the CDR3 DNA reads TGTGCCAGTTCGAGGGCCAGGGGGTTTAGCGGGAGGGCCTACGAGCAGTACTTC.